These 26 T cell receptor beta chains originate from one sample sequenced in a study of beta chain features in type 1 diabetes. Sequencing targeted expressed TCRB transcripts, as all isolated RNA had been reverse transcribed. TCRdb keeps only in-frame clones here, not all; method: immunoSEQ multiplex PCR. This sample has about 360,000 clones, with roughly 13% found just once. Sequenced input: naive CD4+ T cells from blood. The receptors were sampled from a man aged 18-30 years in good health.

J is TRBJ2-1 and V is TRBV2; TRBD2 matches at 13 bases. Trimming removed 5 bases from V and 5 bases from J; junction bases left unmatched: 3. Germline lookup yields CDR1 SNHLY and CDR2 FYNNEI. The length of the CDR3 is 15 residues. In DNA, the CDR3 is TGTGCCAGCAGTCTCGGACTAGCGGGAGACAATGAGCAGTTCTTC. Its protein product is CASSLGLAGDNEQFF.

The sample holds a few counts of this clone. The rearrangement uses TRBV5-4 and TRBJ1-4, with D unclear. This CDR3 comprises 15 residues. V gave up 0 bases and J gave up 0 bases, with 6 bases separating them. Germline V gene sequence: CDR1 SGHNT, CDR2 YYREEE (reference sequence). The CDR3 coding sequence is TGTGCCAGCAGCTTGGGAGGGACAACTAATGAAAAACTGTTTTTT. Translation: CASSLGGTTNEKLFF. The whole variable domain, remainder taken from reference TRBV5-4 and TRBJ1-4, is ETGVTQSPTHLIKTRGQQVTLRCSSQSGHNTVSWYQQALGQGPQFIFQYYREEENGRGNFPPRFSGLQFPNYSSELNVNALELDDSALYLCASSLGGTTNEKLFFGSGTQLSVL.

A few counts support this clone. This chain uses TRBV27 with TRBJ2-7; 13 positions match TRBD2. Germline lookup yields CDR1 MNHEY and CDR2 SMNVEV (reference sequence). CDR3 size: 16 residues. The ends lost 5 bases at V and 3 bases at J; junction bases unmatched: 7. The CDR3 region has the DNA TGTGCCAGCAGTCCCCGGACTAGCGGGAGCCTCTACGAGCAGTACTTC. It translates to CASSPRTSGSLYEQYF.

J is TRBJ2-5 and V is TRBV30; D not resolved. Per the germline V gene, CDR1 is GTSNPN and CDR2 is SVGIG (reference sequence). V was cut by 6 bases and J by 11 bases, with 22 bases left in between. The CDR3 is 13 residues long. The CDR3 bases are TGTGCCTGTCAGAGGCGACTCTCAGAGAGTCAGTACTTC. This sequence encodes CACQRRLSESQYF.

This clone was seen a handful of times. The chain carries TRBV5-1 and TRBJ1-6; D is ambiguous. The V gene's germline CDR1 is SGHRS and CDR2 YFSETQ. This CDR3 comprises 13 residues. The ends were cut back, 0 bases at V and 8 bases at J, with 6 bases in the middle. The CDR3 DNA reads as TGCGCCAGCAGCTTGGACGGTTATTCACCCCTCCACTTT. Protein: CASSLDGYSPLHF.

This clone was counted between two and nine times. The CDR3 DNA follows: TGCGCCAGCAGCTTGGGGGGACTGGGCTATGGCTACACCTTC. Residues: CASSLGGLGYGYTF. V usage is TRBV5-1 and J usage is TRBJ1-2; weak D call: TRBD1 (5 bases). Deletions cut 0 bases from V and 4 bases from J, with 10 bases between. The CDR3 has 14 amino acids. Germline loops: CDR1 SGHRS, CDR2 YFSETQ.

This clone was observed a few times. The V call is TRBV7-2, the J call TRBJ2-5; 9 nucleotides align to TRBD2. In germline, CDR1 is SGHTA, CDR2 FQGNSA. This CDR3 is built from 15 residues. The J segment lost 5 bases and the V segment lost 7 bases, leaving 11 bases of the junction unmatched. The DNA of the CDR3 is TGTGCCAGCACCTCAGGGGCTAGCGGGACGGAGACCCAGTACTTC. This codes for CASTSGASGTETQYF.

The CDR3 region has the DNA TGTGCCAGTACCATTAGAAATCGGGGGGCATCCCGACCTGGGGCCAACGTCCTGACTTTC. It translates to CASTIRNRGASRPGANVLTF. The chain joins TRBV19 to TRBJ2-6, with TRBD2 as a possible D gene (7 bases). Between the trimmed V and J ends, which lost 7 bases and 2 bases, there was a span of 27 bases. The CDR3 is 20 amino acids. CDR1 and CDR2 (germline): LNHDA, SQIVND (reference sequence). The full variable domain, completed using reference TRBV19 and TRBJ2-6, is DGGITQSPKYLFRKEGQNVTLSCEQNLNHDAMYWYRQDPGQGLRLIYYSQIVNDFQKGDIAEGYSVSREKKESFPLTVTSAQKNPTAFYLCASTIRNRGASRPGANVLTFGAGSRLTVL.

CDR3: CASSLRTGVNTGELFF. CDR3 sequence (DNA): TGCGCCAGCAGCTTGAGGACAGGGGTTAACACCGGGGAGCTGTTTTTT. The chain uses TRBV5-1 and TRBJ2-2; TRBD1 aligns across 9 bases. This CDR3 contains 16 residues. Germline CDR1 and CDR2: SGHRS and YFSETQ. V gave up 1 base and J gave up 2 bases; unmatched junction bases: 3.

This clone was seen more than once but under ten times. The chain uses TRBV5-6 and TRBJ2-7; 10 bases fit TRBD2. CDR1 and CDR2 (germline): SGHDT, YYEEEE. With 4 bases clipped from V and 4 bases from J, the junction kept 11 bases outside the gene matches. The CDR3 length is 16 residues. The CDR3 DNA follows: TGTGCCAGCAGCCCGCGTAGGACTAGCGGAATATACGAGCAGTACTTC. Translation: CASSPRRTSGIYEQYF.

The rearrangement links TRBV13 to TRBJ2-7; no firm D call. V was clipped by 1 base and J by 6 bases, with 13 bases between them. The germline V gene encodes CDR1 PRHDT and CDR2 FYEKMQ (reference sequence). CDR3 size: 14 residues. The CDR3 DNA sequence: TGTGCCAGCAGCTTAGAAACTTATGTTAGCGAGCAGTACTTC. It yields the protein CASSLETYVSEQYF. The complete variable domain, with remaining parts taken from reference TRBV13 and TRBJ2-7, reads AAGVIQSPRHLIKEKRETATLKCYPIPRHDTVYWYQQGPGQDPQFLISFYEKMQSDKGSIPDRFSAQQFSDYHSELNMSSLELGDSALYFCASSLETYVSEQYFGPGTRLTVT.

In its sample, this clone was seen a few times. The chain has TRBV4-1 and TRBJ2-2, with 14 bases identical to TRBD2. CDR1 is MGHRA, CDR2 YSYEKL, per germline. The CDR3 runs 16 residues. The trim removed 5 bases at V and 5 bases at J, leaving 4 bases unmatched. The CDR3 loop reads CASSWTSGRRTGELFF. The CDR3, as DNA: TGCGCCAGCAGCTGGACTAGCGGGAGGAGAACCGGGGAGCTGTTTTTT.

This clone has just a few counts. V is TRBV28 and J is TRBJ2-1; weak D call: TRBD2 (6 bases). The CDR3 spans 15 residues. Germline V gene data show CDR1 as MDHEN and CDR2 as SYDVKM. Trimming cost V 6 bases and J 1 base, with 13 bases left between them. Here the CDR3 reads CASSQTSVSYNEQFF. In DNA form, the CDR3 reads TGTGCCAGCAGCCAGACTAGTGTTTCCTACAATGAGCAGTTCTTC.

CDR3 residues: CASSQDAASGGPYEQYF. The CDR3 region has the DNA TGTGCCAGCAGCCAAGATGCGGCCAGCGGGGGTCCCTACGAGCAGTACTTC. The rearrangement uses TRBV4-2 and TRBJ2-7, with TRBD2 matching over 8 bases. CDR3 length: 17 amino acids. Trimming took 0 bases from V and 2 from J; bases not matched to a gene: 9. Germline V gene data show CDR1 as LGHNA and CDR2 as YNFKEQ.

This clone was seen only a few times. V gene TRBV4-2 combines with J gene TRBJ2-5; D unresolved. Trimming took 0 bases from V and 5 from J, leaving 13 bases between them. Per germline, CDR1 LGHNA and CDR2 YNFKEQ. This CDR3 is built from 15 residues. CDR3 region: CASSQEVRVWETQYF. CDR3 DNA sequence: TGTGCCAGCAGCCAAGAGGTCCGGGTCTGGGAGACCCAGTACTTC.

This clone was detected only a few times. The chain employs TRBV2 and TRBJ2-3; TRBD2 is a possible D gene (5 bases). In germline, CDR1 is SNHLY, CDR2 FYNNEI. The CDR3 totals 14 residues. Trimming left V 8 bases short and J 5 bases short, with 17 bases between. The CDR3 loop reads CASALQSGKDTQYF. DNA for the CDR3: TGTGCCAGCGCCTTACAAAGCGGAAAAGATACGCAGTATTTT.

The genes are TRBV4-2 and TRBJ2-7; unclear D gene. V lost 0 bases and J 3 bases, leaving 6 bases between the germline ends. Germline assignment: CDR1 LGHNA and CDR2 YNFKEQ. The CDR3 is 13 amino acids. The CDR3 DNA reads TGTGCCAGCAGCCAAGACCTAAACTACGAGCAGTACTTC. Translated: CASSQDLNYEQYF.

V gene TRBV18 combines with J gene TRBJ2-6, with TRBD2 as a possible D gene (5 bases). Germline V gives CDR1 KGHSH, CDR2 LQKENI. Trimming took 5 bases from V and 2 from J, leaving 10 bases between them. There are 15 residues in the CDR3. The CDR3 reads CASSSGSTGANVLTF. Here the CDR3 DNA reads TGTGCCAGCTCATCGGGGTCCACTGGGGCCAACGTCCTGACTTTC. Based on the CDR3 plus reference TRBV18 and TRBJ2-6, the full variable domain is NAGVMQNPRHLVRRRGQEARLRCSPMKGHSHVYWYRQLPEEGLKFMVYLQKENIIDESGMPKERFSAEFPKEGPSILRIQQVVRGDSAAYFCASSSGSTGANVLTFGAGSRLTVL.

V usage is TRBV29-1 and J usage is TRBJ2-1; 8 bases line up with TRBD2. Germline CDR1 SQVTM, CDR2 ANQGSEA. With 2 bases clipped from V and 6 bases from J, the junction kept 6 bases outside the gene matches. The length of the CDR3 is 14 residues. The CDR3 bases are TGCAGCGTTGAACGGGGGGGCCTTTTCAATGAGCAGTTCTTC. Protein product: CSVERGGLFNEQFF.

This clone was detected many times. J is TRBJ1-2 and V is TRBV7-9; D call uncertain. CDR1 and CDR2 (germline): SEHNR, FQNEAQ (reference sequence). The CDR3 runs to 11 residues. Trimming took off 3 bases at V and 10 bases at J, with 9 bases between the two ends. CDR3 DNA sequence: TGTGCCAGCAGCTTGGAGGTTTCCTACACCTTC. This encodes CASSLEVSYTF.

CDR3 region: CASSRSGTSGSGEQFF. The CDR3 coding sequence is TGTGCCAGCAGCCGATCCGGGACTAGCGGGAGTGGAGAGCAGTTCTTC. This chain connects TRBV9 to TRBJ2-1; 14 bases align to TRBD2. Germline V gene lookup returns CDR1 SGDLS and CDR2 YYNGEE. Trimming at V came to 4 bases and at J to 10 bases, leaving 10 bases not matched to a gene. The CDR3 contains 16 residues.

A note on this clone: An end of the junction does not agree with germline; a read error may underlie this. The chain recombines TRBV7-7 with TRBJ2-7, with a weak D call TRBD1 (5 bases). Germline CDR1 SSHAT, CDR2 FNYEAQ (reference sequence). The CDR3 length is 14 residues. CDR3 protein: CASSLSPGNHEQYF. In DNA form, the CDR3 reads TGTGCTAGCAGCTTGTCTCCAGGGAACCACGAGCAGTACTTC.

The chain combines TRBV19 with TRBJ1-4, with D tentatively TRBD1 (6 bases). The V gene lost 4 bases and the J gene lost 8 bases, with 14 bases spanning the gap. CDR1 is LNHDA, CDR2 SQIVND, per germline (reference sequence). The CDR3 contains 14 residues. As DNA, the CDR3 is TGTGCCAGTAGTAATCAGGGGACGCGGGAAAAACTGTTTTTT. Translating gives CASSNQGTREKLFF.

The chain joins TRBV7-2 to TRBJ1-5, with D perhaps matching TRBD1 (6 bases). The CDR3 covers 15 residues. Trimming left V 2 bases short and J 4 bases short, with 12 bases between. Looked up from germline, CDR1 is SGHTA and CDR2 is FQGNSA. CDR3 sequence reads: CASSLIGTPNQPQHF. The CDR3 DNA reads as TGTGCCAGCAGCTTAATCGGGACACCTAATCAGCCCCAGCATTTT.

This clone was observed a few times. V gene TRBV15 combines with J gene TRBJ2-7, with unresolved D. The germline gives CDR1 LNHNV, CDR2 YYDKDF (reference sequence). V lost 0 bases and J 0 bases, leaving 9 bases between the germline ends. The CDR3 contains 15 residues. The CDR3: CATSRDLTNSYEQYF. The CDR3 DNA sequence: TGTGCCACCAGCAGAGATCTGACAAACTCCTACGAGCAGTACTTC.

In its sample, this clone was seen a few times. The chain uses TRBV28 and TRBJ1-5, with a tentative D call TRBD1 (6 bases). The CDR3 runs to 14 residues. V was shortened by 6 bases and J by 5 bases, with 14 bases between the two germline ends. The germline CDR1 and CDR2 sequences are MDHEN and SYDVKM. CDR3 region: CASSPGQGYQPQHF. The CDR3 region has the DNA TGTGCCAGCAGCCCGGGACAAGGGTATCAGCCCCAGCATTTT.